The 13 T cell receptor beta chains reported below all come from one sample, sequenced in a study of blood T cell repertoires in COVID-19. Method: immunoSEQ multiplex PCR; TCRdb's copy keeps in-frame clones and lacks some. Of about 100,000 clones in the sample, about four fifths were seen once. The sequenced material came from peripheral blood. The receptor set was obtained from a woman in her 70s with acute or convalescent COVID-19.

The J gene is TRBJ2-7, the V gene TRBV6-2 or TRBV6-3, with 9 bases lining up with TRBD2. The CDR3 sequence is 15 residues long. Trimming cost V 6 bases and J 3 bases; bases outside gene matches: 9. The germline gives CDR1 MNHEY, CDR2 SVGEGT. The CDR3 is CASSHSGRTLYEQYF. CDR3 nucleotide sequence: TGTGCCAGCAGCCACAGCGGGAGGACCCTCTACGAGCAGTACTTC.

This chain's CDR3 is CASSRTGAYQETQYF. The CDR3, as DNA: TGTGCCAGTAGTCGGACAGGGGCCTACCAAGAGACCCAGTACTTC. This chain links TRBV19 with TRBJ2-5, with 9 bases that match TRBD1. The CDR3 length is 15 residues. Trimming removed 5 bases from V and 0 bases from J; junction bases left unmatched: 4. In germline, CDR1 is LNHDA, CDR2 SQIVND (reference sequence).

This clone was found once. This chain joins TRBV19 and TRBJ1-3; TRBD1 matches 8 bases. V shed 5 bases, J shed 4 bases, and the junction held 7 bases outside the gene matches. The germline gives CDR1 LNHDA, CDR2 SQIVND (reference sequence). The CDR3 is 15 amino acids. CDR3 in amino acids: CASSFQGASGNTIYF. The CDR3 DNA sequence: TGTGCCAGTAGTTTTCAGGGGGCTTCGGGAAACACCATATATTTT. Drawing the rest from reference TRBV19 and TRBJ1-3, the complete variable domain is DGGITQSPKYLFRKEGQNVTLSCEQNLNHDAMYWYRQDPGQGLRLIYYSQIVNDFQKGDIAEGYSVSREKKESFPLTVTSAQKNPTAFYLCASSFQGASGNTIYFGEGSWLTVV.

This clone was recorded only once. This chain links TRBV5-1 with TRBJ1-1; D perhaps matches TRBD1 (5 bases). V was trimmed by 0 bases and J by 7 bases, leaving 16 bases between them. The CDR3 runs to 15 residues. From germline, CDR1 is SGHRS and CDR2 YFSETQ. In DNA, the CDR3 is TGCGCCAGCAGCTTGGTGCTGACCCCCCAGGGTGAAGCTTTCTTT. This encodes CASSLVLTPQGEAFF.

J is TRBJ2-1 and V is TRBV5-8; a weak D match, TRBD2 (5 bases). Germline lookup yields CDR1 SGHTS and CDR2 YDEGEE. Trimming stripped 0 bases from V and 1 base from J, with 20 bases between. The length of the CDR3 is 19 residues. The CDR3 DNA reads TGTGCCAGCAGCTTGGCCACTAGTTATGCATTACGGTCCTACAATGAGCAGTTCTTC. This translates into CASSLATSYALRSYNEQFF.

The chain links TRBV10-3 to TRBJ2-7, with D unresolved. Germline-derived CDR1 and CDR2 are ENHRY and SYGVKD. The length of the CDR3 is 11 residues. Trimming took off 8 bases at V and 3 bases at J, with 8 bases between the two ends. CDR3 DNA sequence: TGTGCCATCGGGCCAGACTACGAGCAGTACTTC. Translating gives CAIGPDYEQYF.

J is TRBJ2-4 and V is TRBV9; 9 nucleotides line up with TRBD2. Germline CDR1 is SGDLS and CDR2 is YYNGEE. This CDR3 has 16 amino acids. The ends lost 0 bases at V and 3 bases at J; junction bases unmatched: 4. The CDR3 DNA reads TGTGCCAGCAGCGTAGGGCTAGCGGGATTCAAAAACATTCAGTACTTC. It is translated as CASSVGLAGFKNIQYF.

This clone occurred a few times. This sequence joins TRBV11-2 and TRBJ2-7; tentative D call: TRBD1 (6 bases). The V gene lost 2 bases and the J gene lost 5 bases, with 13 bases spanning the gap. CDR1 and CDR2 from the germline V gene are SGHAT and FQNNGV. This CDR3 is built from 14 residues. CDR3 nucleotide sequence: TGTGCCAGCAGCTTAAGGCAGGGGATCGACGAGCAGTACTTC. Residues: CASSLRQGIDEQYF.

This clone occurred once. The chain uses TRBV6-5 and TRBJ2-3; TRBD2 might be the D (5 bases). Germline loops: CDR1 MNHEY, CDR2 SVGAGI. The CDR3 spans 15 residues. Trimming removed 6 bases from V and 1 base from J, with 14 bases in between. The CDR3 protein is CASRPLLDRTDTQYF. The CDR3 DNA sequence: TGTGCCAGCAGGCCATTACTAGACCGCACAGATACGCAGTATTTT.

The chain couples TRBV2 to TRBJ1-4, with 8 bases that match TRBD1. V shed 5 bases and J 0 bases; nucleotides not matched to a gene: 5. CDR1 and CDR2 from the germline V gene are SNHLY and FYNNEI. CDR3 size: 16 residues. CDR3 nucleotide sequence: TGTGCCAGCAGTCCAGGGGGCTGGACAACTAATGAAAAACTGTTTTTT. This sequence encodes CASSPGGWTTNEKLFF.

The genes are TRBV7-2 and TRBJ2-2; 9 bases map to TRBD2. Germline loops: CDR1 SGHTA, CDR2 FQGNSA. With V trimmed by 7 bases and J by 7 bases, 19 bases remained unmatched. CDR3 size: 18 residues. DNA of the CDR3: TGTGCCAGCATTTCCGGCGGCGGGGGGGCCTCTTACGGCGGGGAGCTGTTTTTT. It translates to CASISGGGGASYGGELFF.

The CDR3 sequence is CASSWQGRDGTEAFF. The CDR3, as DNA: TGCGCCAGCAGCTGGCAGGGGAGAGATGGGACTGAAGCTTTCTTT. V is TRBV5-1 and J is TRBJ1-1, with D tentatively TRBD1 (6 bases). Germline V CDR1 and CDR2: SGHRS, YFSETQ. The CDR3 length is 15 residues. Trimming shortened V by 3 bases and J by 5 bases, and 17 bases separated the two germline ends.

The chain couples TRBV13 to TRBJ2-5; weak D call: TRBD1 (5 bases). Deletions cut 4 bases from V and 5 bases from J, with 20 bases between. Germline V gives CDR1 PRHDT, CDR2 FYEKMQ (reference sequence). The CDR3 is made up of 16 amino acids. CDR3: CASSYTIQTGVETQYF. CDR3 sequence (DNA): TGTGCCAGCAGCTATACCATCCAAACAGGTGTTGAGACCCAGTACTTC.